This T cell receptor (beta chain) was sequenced during a study of Ad26.COV2.S vaccination and SARS-CoV-2 variants. Study overall: Ad26.COV2.S was injected intramuscularly once or twice, 56 days apart.

Regarding treatment: around 19 received Ad26.COV2.S at low or high dose, single or two shots; about 5 received placebo; per-sample allocation not given. Sample collection was performed on day 63 after the first vaccine or placebo injection. A note on this clone: Its antigen is unknown.

Produced via immunoSEQ multiplex PCR; TCRdb's table is partial and in-frame only. Altogether roughly 400,000 clones are present, about 88% being singletons, with the ten largest covering around 1.8%. Study-wide results and limits: For non-spike TCRs, breadth in vaccine recipients resembled that in placebo recipients.

V was cut by 1 base and J by 3 bases, with 12 bases left in between. Per germline, CDR1 LGHNT and CDR2 FRNRAP. This CDR3 is built from 15 residues. Specimen: peripheral blood, collected in a trial of Ad26.COV2.S vaccine versus placebo. V and J are TRBV12-5 and TRBJ1-1; D perhaps matches TRBD1 (5 bases). The TCR was taken from a person aged 18-60 years who received the Ad26.COV2.S COVID-19 vaccine or a placebo. The CDR3 sequence: CASGLDRLVDTEAFF. In nucleotides, the CDR3 is TGTGCTAGTGGTTTGGACAGGCTGGTTGACACTGAAGCTTTCTTT.